One sample yielded the 16 T cell receptor beta chains listed below, sequenced in a study of cytomegalovirus exposure and HLA in healthy donors. Using immunoSEQ multiplex PCR, the repertoire was profiled, and TCRdb retains in-frame clones only, with some absent. The sample includes roughly 65,000 clones, approximately 93% of them seen just once. Sequenced material: PBMCs. Receptor source: a man younger than 35 in good health and CMV-seropositive.

This chain uses TRBV5-1 with TRBJ2-2; 13 bases agree with TRBD2. Germline-derived CDR1 and CDR2 are SGHRS and YFSETQ. Trimming cost V 4 bases and J 6 bases; bases outside gene matches: 15. This CDR3 contains 19 residues. The chain's CDR3 is CASSPNVFGLAGAAGELFF. In nucleotides, the CDR3 is TGCGCCAGCAGCCCAAACGTGTTTGGACTAGCGGGAGCAGCCGGGGAGCTGTTTTTT.

This clone was seen once. The V and J genes are TRBV27 and TRBJ2-7; TRBD2 is a possible D gene (6 bases). Trimming left V 6 bases short and J 2 bases short, with 8 bases between. Germline V CDR1 and CDR2: MNHEY, SMNVEV (reference sequence). CDR3 length: 12 residues. The CDR3 spells CASRAGPYEQYF. Here the CDR3 DNA reads TGTGCCAGCAGGGCGGGACCCTACGAGCAGTACTTC.

This chain connects TRBV7-2 to TRBJ2-3; D is perhaps TRBD2 (5 bases). The V end lost 1 base, the J end lost 8 bases, and 16 bases lay between the germline ends. From germline, CDR1 is SGHTA and CDR2 FQGNSA. CDR3 length: 15 residues. The CDR3 region has the DNA TGTGCCAGCAGCTTAGATGGAGGCGGAGCCGGTACGCAGTATTTT. Encoded protein: CASSLDGGGAGTQYF.

The gene calls are TRBV4-1 and TRBJ2-5; perhaps TRBD2 as D (6 bases). Trimming removed 1 base at V and 5 bases at J, with 14 bases between. The CDR3 is 15 residues long. Germline V gene lookup returns CDR1 MGHRA and CDR2 YSYEKL. The CDR3 loop reads CASSQVEGGYETQYF. CDR3 coding DNA: TGCGCCAGCAGCCAAGTTGAGGGAGGCTACGAGACCCAGTACTTC.

This clone was observed a single time. The J gene is TRBJ1-2, the V gene TRBV25-1; 9 bases agree with TRBD1. V trimming: 4 bases; J trimming: 6 bases; junction bases outside the gene matches: 9. The CDR3 extends over 15 amino acids. Looked up from germline, CDR1 is MGHDK and CDR2 is SYGVNS. CDR3 region: CASSGAGTGINGYTF. CDR3 nucleotides: TGTGCCAGCAGTGGAGCCGGGACAGGGATTAATGGCTACACCTTC.

The chain has TRBV28 and TRBJ2-7, with 7 bases lining up with TRBD2. The CDR3 runs to 13 residues. Germline CDR1 reads MDHEN; CDR2 reads SYDVKM. With 3 bases clipped from V and 1 base from J, the junction kept 0 bases outside the gene matches. CDR3 DNA sequence: TGTGCCAGCAGTTTGGGGGGGTCCTACGAGCAGTACTTC. This gives the protein CASSLGGSYEQYF.

The chain is built from TRBV7-6 and TRBJ1-1; no reliable D call. Germline CDR1 reads SGHVS; CDR2 reads FNYEAQ. This CDR3 is 14 amino acids long. Trimming removed 5 bases at V and 0 bases at J, with 10 bases between. The CDR3 sequence is CASSKYSMNTEAFF. DNA of the CDR3: TGTGCCAGCAGCAAATACAGCATGAACACTGAAGCTTTCTTT.

The genes are TRBV19 and TRBJ2-2, with 11 bases aligning to TRBD2. V trimming: 0 bases; J trimming: 1 base; junction bases outside the gene matches: 4. CDR1 is LNHDA, CDR2 SQIVND, per germline (reference sequence). This CDR3 has 18 residues. The CDR3 nucleotides are TGTGCCAGTAGTATAGATCGCGGGACTAGCGGGAACACCGGGGAGCTGTTTTTT. The encoded protein is CASSIDRGTSGNTGELFF.

CDR3: CASRLAGMDTQYF. The CDR3 region has the DNA TGTGCCAGCAGGCTAGCGGGGATGGATACGCAGTATTTT. The gene calls are TRBV6-5 and TRBJ2-3; 9 positions match TRBD2. With V trimmed by 6 bases and J by 6 bases, 4 bases remained unmatched. The CDR3 covers 13 residues. From germline, CDR1 is MNHEY and CDR2 SVGAGI.

The rearrangement joins TRBV6-6 to TRBJ1-2; TRBD1 might be the D (5 bases). V lost 4 bases to trimming and J lost 5 bases, with 14 bases between them. The CDR3 contains 14 residues. CDR1 is MNHNY and CDR2 is SVGAGI in the germline V gene (reference sequence). CDR3 DNA: TGTGCCAGCAGTTTAACGGGGGTTGGATATGGCTACACCTTC. Protein product: CASSLTGVGYGYTF.

The chain employs TRBV7-9 and TRBJ2-1, with TRBD1 as a possible D gene (6 bases). V was cut by 6 bases and J by 5 bases, with 8 bases left in between. This CDR3 is 12 amino acids long. Germline CDR1 reads SEHNR; CDR2 reads FQNEAQ (reference sequence). The CDR3: CASRQGNNEQFF. CDR3 nucleotides: TGTGCCAGCAGACAGGGTAACAATGAGCAGTTCTTC. The full variable domain, in which reference TRBV7-9 and TRBJ2-1 provide the parts outside the CDR3, is DTGVSQNPRHKITKRGQNVTFRCDPISEHNRLYWYRQTLGQGPEFLTYFQNEAQLEKSRLLSDRFSAERPKGSFSTLEIQRTEQGDSAMYLCASRQGNNEQFFGPGTRLTVL.

The J gene is TRBJ1-4, the V gene TRBV28; maybe TRBD1 (5 bases). In germline, CDR1 is MDHEN, CDR2 SYDVKM. CDR3 length equals 14 residues. V dropped 3 bases and J dropped 7 bases, with 12 bases sitting between them. The CDR3 DNA reads as TGTGCCAGCAGTTTCGGGGGTTTAGTTGAAAAACTGTTTTTT. This encodes CASSFGGLVEKLFF.

The chain joins TRBV10-2 to TRBJ2-1; 10 nucleotides match TRBD2. The junction had 11 bases not matched to a gene; V was cut back by 8 bases and J by 4 bases. The length of the CDR3 is 16 residues. Germline V lookup: CDR1 WSHSY, CDR2 SAAADI. The CDR3 loop is CASRMTSGSSYNEQFF. CDR3 nucleotide sequence: TGCGCCAGCCGAATGACTAGCGGGTCTTCATACAATGAGCAGTTCTTC.

The rearrangement links TRBV28 to TRBJ1-5; 8 nucleotides align to TRBD1. The germline gives CDR1 MDHEN, CDR2 SYDVKM. The length of the CDR3 is 17 residues. V lost 7 bases to trimming and J lost 0 bases; unmatched junction nucleotides: 11. CDR3 protein: CASTWAQGAGSNQPQHF. CDR3 bases: TGTGCCAGCACCTGGGCCCAGGGGGCTGGTAGCAATCAGCCCCAGCATTTT.

The V call is TRBV10-1, the J call TRBJ2-3, with a tentative D call TRBD2 (7 bases). Germline CDR1 is WNHNN and CDR2 is SYGVQD (reference sequence). This CDR3 contains 16 residues. Between the trimmed V and J ends, which lost 1 base and 2 bases, there was a span of 13 bases. For the CDR3, the DNA is TGCGCCAGCAGTGAGTATGGGGGGGCCGACACAGATACGCAGTATTTT. Residues: CASSEYGGADTDTQYF.

This chain links TRBV28 with TRBJ1-1; a weak D match, TRBD1 (5 bases). V shed 2 bases and J shed 7 bases, with 11 bases lying between them. The CDR3 consists of 13 residues. Looked up from germline, CDR1 is MDHEN and CDR2 is SYDVKM. The CDR3 DNA sequence: TGTGCCAGCAGTTTAGGTGGGGCCCTTGAAGCTTTCTTT. It specifies CASSLGGALEAFF.